This T cell receptor beta chain derives from a study of T cell clonotyping in hematopoietic cell transplantation. Some clones are missing from TCRdb's copy, which holds only in-frame ones; the method was immunoSEQ multiplex PCR. The data show tens of thousands of clones, around 84% seen once. Time point of the sample: recipient sample about 28 days before transplant, after cytoreduction. Sequenced material: peripheral blood mononuclear cells, taken before stem cell transplant. This TCR was recovered from a man in his 60s with acute myeloid leukemia. Some clones in this sample may be carry-over from other donors' samples.

The CDR3 coding sequence is TGCAGCGTTGAGAACCATCAAGAGACCCAGTACTTC. Amino acids: CSVENHQETQYF. V gene TRBV29-1 combines with J gene TRBJ2-5; D gene ambiguous. This CDR3 is 12 amino acids long. With 3 bases removed from V and 2 bases from J, the gap between germline ends came to 7 bases. The germline V gene has CDR1 SQVTM and CDR2 ANQGSEA.